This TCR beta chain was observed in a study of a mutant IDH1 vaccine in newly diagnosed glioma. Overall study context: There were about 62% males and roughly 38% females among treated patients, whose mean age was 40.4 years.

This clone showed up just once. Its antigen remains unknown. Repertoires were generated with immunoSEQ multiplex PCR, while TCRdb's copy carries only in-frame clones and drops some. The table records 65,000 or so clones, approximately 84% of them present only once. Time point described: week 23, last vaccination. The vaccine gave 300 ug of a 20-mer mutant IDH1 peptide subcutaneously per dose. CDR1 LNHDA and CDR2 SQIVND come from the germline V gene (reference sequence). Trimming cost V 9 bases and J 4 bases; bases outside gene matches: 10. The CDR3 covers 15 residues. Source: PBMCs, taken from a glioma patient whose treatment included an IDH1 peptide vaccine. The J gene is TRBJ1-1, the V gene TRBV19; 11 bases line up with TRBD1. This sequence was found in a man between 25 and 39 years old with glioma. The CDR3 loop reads CASWDRGSRSTEAFF. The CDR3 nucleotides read TGTGCCAGCTGGGACAGGGGGTCGCGTAGCACTGAAGCTTTCTTT.